The sample holds many counts of the clone carrying this T cell receptor (beta chain). Its specificity is unknown. In TCRdb, the 5' RACE reads were re-called with MiXCR into one record per CDR3 protein. The sample has approximately 330,000 distinct CDR3 sequences, over 3.5% seen once; the top ten hold 20% to 25%. This sample is drawn from a study of T cells after yellow fever vaccination. The CDR3 extends over 17 amino acids. V was clipped by 0 bases and J by 6 bases; unmatched bases: 14. Germline loops: CDR1 DFQATT, CDR2 SNEGSKA (reference sequence). Overall study findings and caveats: Primary-vaccination clones mostly resurfaced post-booster (around 95% CD4, just under 90% CD8). The CD4 and CD8 compartments had a small share of their clonotypes in common.

The chain recombines TRBV20-1 with TRBJ2-1; the match to TRBD1 covers 7 bases. This TCR was recovered from a man younger than 30 who received the YFV17D yellow fever vaccine. Sample: PBMCs, taken 5 days after the yellow fever booster vaccination. CDR3 nucleotides: TGCAGTGCTAGAGACCCCTACCGGGACAGACCAACCAATGAGCAGTTCTTC. Its protein product is CSARDPYRDRPTNEQFF.